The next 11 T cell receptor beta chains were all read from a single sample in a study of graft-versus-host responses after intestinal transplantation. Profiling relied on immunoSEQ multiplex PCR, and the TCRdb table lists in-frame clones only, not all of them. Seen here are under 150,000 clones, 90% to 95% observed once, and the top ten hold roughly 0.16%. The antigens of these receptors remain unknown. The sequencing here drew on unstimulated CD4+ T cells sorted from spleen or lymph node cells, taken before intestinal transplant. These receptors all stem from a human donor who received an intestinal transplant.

The CDR3 DNA reads TGTGCCAGCATCACAGGGGGCGGGGGCACTGAAGCTTTCTTT. Translating it yields CASITGGGGTEAFF. This rearrangement joins TRBV6-6 to TRBJ1-1; 9 nucleotides match TRBD1. CDR1 is MNHNY, CDR2 SVGAGI, per germline (reference sequence). Losses at the gene ends were 7 bases for V and 4 bases for J; bases not matched to a gene: 7. The CDR3 totals 14 residues.

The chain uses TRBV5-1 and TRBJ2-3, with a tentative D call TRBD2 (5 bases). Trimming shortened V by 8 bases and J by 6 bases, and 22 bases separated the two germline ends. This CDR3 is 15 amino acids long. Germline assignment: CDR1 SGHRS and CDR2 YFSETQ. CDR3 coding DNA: TGCGCCAGTCAAGGAGGATCCGGGTCAACGGATACGCAGTATTTT. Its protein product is CASQGGSGSTDTQYF.

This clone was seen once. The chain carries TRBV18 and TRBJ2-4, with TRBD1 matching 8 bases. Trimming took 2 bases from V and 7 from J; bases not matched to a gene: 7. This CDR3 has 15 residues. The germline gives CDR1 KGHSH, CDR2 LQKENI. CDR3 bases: TGTGCCAGCTCACCAGGTGACAGGGGACGTAACATTCAGTACTTC. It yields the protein CASSPGDRGRNIQYF.

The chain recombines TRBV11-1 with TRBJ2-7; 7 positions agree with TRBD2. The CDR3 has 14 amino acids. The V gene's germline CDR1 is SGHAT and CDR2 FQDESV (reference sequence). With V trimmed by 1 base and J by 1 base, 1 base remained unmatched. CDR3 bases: TGTGCCAGCAGCTTAGGCGGGGGATCCTACGAGCAGTACTTC. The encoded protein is CASSLGGGSYEQYF.

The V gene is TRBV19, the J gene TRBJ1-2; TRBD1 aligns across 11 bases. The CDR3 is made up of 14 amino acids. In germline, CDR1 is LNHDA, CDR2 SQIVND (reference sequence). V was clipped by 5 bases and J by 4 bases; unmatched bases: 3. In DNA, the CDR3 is TGTGCCAGTAGTCCCGGGACAGGGGGCTATGGCTACACCTTC. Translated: CASSPGTGGYGYTF.

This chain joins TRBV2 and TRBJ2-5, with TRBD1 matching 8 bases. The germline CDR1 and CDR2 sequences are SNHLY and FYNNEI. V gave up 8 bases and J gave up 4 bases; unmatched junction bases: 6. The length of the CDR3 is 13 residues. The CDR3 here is CASATGAGETQYF. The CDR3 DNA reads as TGTGCCAGCGCGACAGGGGCGGGAGAGACCCAGTACTTC. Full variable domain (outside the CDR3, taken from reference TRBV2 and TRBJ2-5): EPEVTQTPSHQVTQMGQEVILRCVPISNHLYFYWYRQILGQKVEFLVSFYNNEISEKSEIFDDQFSVERPDGSNFTLKIRSTKLEDSAMYFCASATGAGETQYFGPGTRLLVL.

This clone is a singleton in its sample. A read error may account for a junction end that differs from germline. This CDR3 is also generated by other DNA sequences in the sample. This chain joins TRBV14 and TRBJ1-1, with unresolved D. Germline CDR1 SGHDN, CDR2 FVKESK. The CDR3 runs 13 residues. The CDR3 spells CASSSRFNTEAFF. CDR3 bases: TGTGCCAGCAGCTCCCGATTTAACACTGAAGCCTTCTTT.

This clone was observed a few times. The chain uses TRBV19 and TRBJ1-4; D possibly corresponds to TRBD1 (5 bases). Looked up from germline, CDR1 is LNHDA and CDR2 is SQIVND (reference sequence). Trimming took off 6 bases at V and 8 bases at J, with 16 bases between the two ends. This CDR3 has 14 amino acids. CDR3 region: CASRRDLSREKLFF. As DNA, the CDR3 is TGTGCCAGTAGGAGGGACCTATCAAGGGAAAAACTGTTTTTT.

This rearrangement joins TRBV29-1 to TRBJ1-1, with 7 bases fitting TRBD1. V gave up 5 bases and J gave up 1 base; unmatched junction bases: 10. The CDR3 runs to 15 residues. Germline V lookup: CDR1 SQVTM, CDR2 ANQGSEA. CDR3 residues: CSVFPHGTANTEAFF. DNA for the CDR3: TGCAGCGTTTTTCCACACGGGACAGCGAACACTGAAGCTTTCTTT.

CDR3 in DNA: TGTGCCAGCTCACCCAGAGGAAGGGCGATGGGGATACAGACCCAGTACTTC. This gives the protein CASSPRGRAMGIQTQYF. V gene TRBV18 combines with J gene TRBJ2-5; no reliable D call. Trimming shortened V by 3 bases and J by 6 bases, and 23 bases separated the two germline ends. Germline V gene lookup returns CDR1 KGHSH and CDR2 LQKENI. The CDR3 sequence is 17 residues long.

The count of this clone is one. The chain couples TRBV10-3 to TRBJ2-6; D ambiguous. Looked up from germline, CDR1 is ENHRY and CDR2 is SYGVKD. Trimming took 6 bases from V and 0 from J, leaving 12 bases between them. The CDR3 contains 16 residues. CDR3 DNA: TGTGCCATCAGCGCGGAACCAAACTCTGGGGCCAACGTCCTGACTTTC. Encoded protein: CAISAEPNSGANVLTF.